The entry below gives a single TCR beta chain sequence along with its context. This record belongs to a study of blood T cell repertoires in COVID-19. Whole-study context: COVID-19 samples collected from the United States, Italy and Spain covered acute and convalescent phases.

Original processing notes: Amplification with reference gene primers provided the estimates of nucleated cell counts. Only in-frame clones appear in the TCRdb table, and some are missing; sequencing was by immunoSEQ multiplex PCR. From that table come the V and J calls and clone size; the DNA was used to work out D and trimming. This sample has over 80,000 clones; 89% occur once, and the top ten carry about 8.1%. The clonotype comes from a man aged 50-60 years with acute or convalescent COVID-19. The source material was peripheral blood.

Here the CDR3 DNA reads TGTGCCACCCAGGCAAGCTCCTATAATTCACCCCTCCACTTT. This translates into CATQASSYNSPLHF. The chain carries TRBV25-1 and TRBJ1-6, with D unclear. CDR3 size: 14 residues. The V gene lost 10 bases and the J gene lost 0 bases, with 10 bases spanning the gap. The germline CDR1 and CDR2 sequences are MGHDK and SYGVNS.